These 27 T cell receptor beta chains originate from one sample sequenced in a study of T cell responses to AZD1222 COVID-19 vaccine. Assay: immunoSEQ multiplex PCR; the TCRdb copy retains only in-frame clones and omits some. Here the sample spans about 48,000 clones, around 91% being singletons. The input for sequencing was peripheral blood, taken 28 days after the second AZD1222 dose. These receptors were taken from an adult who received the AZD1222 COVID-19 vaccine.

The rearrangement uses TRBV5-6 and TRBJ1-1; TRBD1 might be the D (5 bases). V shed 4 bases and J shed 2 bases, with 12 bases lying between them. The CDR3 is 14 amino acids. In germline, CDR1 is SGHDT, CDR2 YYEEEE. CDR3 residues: CASSTGTANTEAFF. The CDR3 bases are TGTGCCAGCAGCACGGGGACGGCAAACACTGAAGCTTTCTTT.

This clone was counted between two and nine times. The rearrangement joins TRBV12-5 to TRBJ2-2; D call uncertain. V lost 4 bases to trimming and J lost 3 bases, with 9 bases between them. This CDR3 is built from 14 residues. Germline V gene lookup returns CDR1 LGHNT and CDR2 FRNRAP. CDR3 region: CASGYRGYTGELFF. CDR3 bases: TGTGCTAGTGGTTACCGCGGATACACCGGGGAGCTGTTTTTT.

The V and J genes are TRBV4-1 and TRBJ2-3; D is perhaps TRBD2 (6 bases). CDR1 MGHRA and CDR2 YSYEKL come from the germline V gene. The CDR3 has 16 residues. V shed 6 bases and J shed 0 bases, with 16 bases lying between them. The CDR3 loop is CASSAGRGASTDTQYF. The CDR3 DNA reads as TGCGCCAGCAGTGCCGGGCGGGGAGCGAGCACAGATACGCAGTATTTT.

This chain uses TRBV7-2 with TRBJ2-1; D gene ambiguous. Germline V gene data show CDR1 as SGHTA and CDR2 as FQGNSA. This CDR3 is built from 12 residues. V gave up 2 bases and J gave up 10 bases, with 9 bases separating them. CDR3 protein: CASSLLSTEQFF. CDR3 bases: TGTGCCAGCAGCTTACTCTCGACAGAGCAGTTCTTC.

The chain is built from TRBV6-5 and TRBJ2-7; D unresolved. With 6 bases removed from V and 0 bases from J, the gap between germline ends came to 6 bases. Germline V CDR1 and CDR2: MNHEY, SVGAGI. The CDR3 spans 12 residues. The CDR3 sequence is CASRTNSYEQYF. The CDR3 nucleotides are TGTGCCAGCAGGACGAACTCCTACGAGCAGTACTTC.

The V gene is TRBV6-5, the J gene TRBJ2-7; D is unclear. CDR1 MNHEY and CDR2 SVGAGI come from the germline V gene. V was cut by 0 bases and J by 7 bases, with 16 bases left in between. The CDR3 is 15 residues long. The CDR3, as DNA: TGTGCCAGCAGTTACTCGGTGTTAACCCTTCGGGAGCAGTACTTC. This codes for CASSYSVLTLREQYF.

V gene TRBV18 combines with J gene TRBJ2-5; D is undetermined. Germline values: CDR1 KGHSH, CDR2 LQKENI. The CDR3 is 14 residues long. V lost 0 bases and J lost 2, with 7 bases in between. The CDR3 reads CASSPPGIQETQYF. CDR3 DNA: TGTGCCAGCTCACCACCGGGAATACAAGAGACCCAGTACTTC. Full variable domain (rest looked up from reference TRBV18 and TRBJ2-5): NAGVMQNPRHLVRRRGQEARLRCSPMKGHSHVYWYRQLPEEGLKFMVYLQKENIIDESGMPKERFSAEFPKEGPSILRIQQVVRGDSAAYFCASSPPGIQETQYFGPGTRLLVL.

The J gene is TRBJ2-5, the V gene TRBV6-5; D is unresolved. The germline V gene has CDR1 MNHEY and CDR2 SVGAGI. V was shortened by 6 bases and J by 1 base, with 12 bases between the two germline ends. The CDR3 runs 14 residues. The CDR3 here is CASRPAGRQETQYF. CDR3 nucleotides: TGTGCCAGCAGGCCAGCCGGCCGCCAAGAGACCCAGTACTTC.

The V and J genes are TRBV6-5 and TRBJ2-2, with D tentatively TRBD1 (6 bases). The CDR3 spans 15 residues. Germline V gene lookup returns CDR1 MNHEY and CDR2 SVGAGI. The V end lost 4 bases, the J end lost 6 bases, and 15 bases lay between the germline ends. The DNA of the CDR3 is TGTGCCAGCAGTTCAAACAGGGTGACCTCCGGGGAGCTGTTTTTT. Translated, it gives CASSSNRVTSGELFF.

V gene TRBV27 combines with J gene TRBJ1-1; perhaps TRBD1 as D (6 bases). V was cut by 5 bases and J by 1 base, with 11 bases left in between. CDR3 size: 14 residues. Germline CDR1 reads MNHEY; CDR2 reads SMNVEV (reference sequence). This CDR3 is CASSPSQGNTEAFF. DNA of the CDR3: TGTGCCAGCAGTCCTTCACAGGGGAACACTGAAGCTTTCTTT.

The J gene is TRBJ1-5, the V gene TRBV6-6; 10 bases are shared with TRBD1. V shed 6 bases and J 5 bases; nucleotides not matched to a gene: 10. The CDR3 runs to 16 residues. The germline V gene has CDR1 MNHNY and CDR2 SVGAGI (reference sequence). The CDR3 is CASREDRGGFYQPQHF. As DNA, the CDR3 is TGTGCCAGCAGAGAGGACAGGGGGGGTTTCTATCAGCCCCAGCATTTT.

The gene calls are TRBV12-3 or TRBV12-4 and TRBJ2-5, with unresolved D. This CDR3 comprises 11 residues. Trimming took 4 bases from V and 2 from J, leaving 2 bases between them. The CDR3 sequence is CASSSQETQYF. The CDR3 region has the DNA TGTGCCAGCAGTTCGCAAGAGACCCAGTACTTC.

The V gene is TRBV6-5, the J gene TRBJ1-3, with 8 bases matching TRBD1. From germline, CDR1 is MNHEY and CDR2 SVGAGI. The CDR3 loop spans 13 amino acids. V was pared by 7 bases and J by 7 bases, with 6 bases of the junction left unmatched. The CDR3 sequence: CASTGQAQNTIYF. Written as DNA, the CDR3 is TGTGCCAGCACGGGACAGGCCCAGAACACCATATATTTT.

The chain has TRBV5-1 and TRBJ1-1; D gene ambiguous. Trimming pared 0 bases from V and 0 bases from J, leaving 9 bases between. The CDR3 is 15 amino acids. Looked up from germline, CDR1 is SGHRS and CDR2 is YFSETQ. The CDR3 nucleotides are TGCGCCAGCAGCTTGGATGTGGCCATGAACACTGAAGCTTTCTTT. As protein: CASSLDVAMNTEAFF.

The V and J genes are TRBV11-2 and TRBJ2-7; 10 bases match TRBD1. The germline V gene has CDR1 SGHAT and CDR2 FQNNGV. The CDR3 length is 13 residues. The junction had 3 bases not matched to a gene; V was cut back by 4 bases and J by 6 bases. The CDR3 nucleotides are TGTGCCAGCAGCTCCGACAGGGGGCGCGAGCAGTACTTC. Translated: CASSSDRGREQYF.

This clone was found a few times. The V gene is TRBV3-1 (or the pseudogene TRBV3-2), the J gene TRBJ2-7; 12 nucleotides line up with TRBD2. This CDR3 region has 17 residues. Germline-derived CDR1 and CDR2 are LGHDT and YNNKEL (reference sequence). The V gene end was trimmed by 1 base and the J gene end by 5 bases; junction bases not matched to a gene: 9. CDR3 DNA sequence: TGTGCCAGCAGCCAAGGGGCGCTAGCGGGGGGGAGGAACGAGCAGTACTTC. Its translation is CASSQGALAGGRNEQYF.

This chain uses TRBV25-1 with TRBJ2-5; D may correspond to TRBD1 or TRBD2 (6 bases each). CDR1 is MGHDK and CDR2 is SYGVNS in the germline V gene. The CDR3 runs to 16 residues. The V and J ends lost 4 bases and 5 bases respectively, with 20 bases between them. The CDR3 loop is CASSGGGLELSETQYF. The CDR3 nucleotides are TGTGCCAGCAGTGGAGGGGGGCTAGAGCTCTCGGAGACCCAGTACTTC.

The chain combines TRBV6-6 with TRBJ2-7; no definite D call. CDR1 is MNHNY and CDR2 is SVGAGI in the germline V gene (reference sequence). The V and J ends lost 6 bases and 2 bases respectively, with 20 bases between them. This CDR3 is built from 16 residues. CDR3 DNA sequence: TGTGCCAGCAGGCTCTCCATCTCCAAATACCCCTACGAGCAGTACTTC. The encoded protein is CASRLSISKYPYEQYF.

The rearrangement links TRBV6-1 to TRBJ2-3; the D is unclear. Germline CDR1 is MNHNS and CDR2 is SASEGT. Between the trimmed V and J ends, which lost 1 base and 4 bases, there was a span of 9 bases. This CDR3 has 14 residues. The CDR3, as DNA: TGTGCCAGCAGTGAAGGGGCCCAGGCAGATACGCAGTATTTT. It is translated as CASSEGAQADTQYF.

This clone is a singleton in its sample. CDR3 DNA sequence: TGTGCCAGCAGCTTAGGGACTTTTAGCTCCTACGAGCAGTACTTC. Amino acid sequence: CASSLGTFSSYEQYF. The gene calls are TRBV7-2 and TRBJ2-7; tentatively, D is TRBD2 (5 bases). Germline-derived CDR1 and CDR2 are SGHTA and FQGNSA. The CDR3 totals 15 residues. V lost 1 base to trimming and J lost 0 bases, with 10 bases between them.

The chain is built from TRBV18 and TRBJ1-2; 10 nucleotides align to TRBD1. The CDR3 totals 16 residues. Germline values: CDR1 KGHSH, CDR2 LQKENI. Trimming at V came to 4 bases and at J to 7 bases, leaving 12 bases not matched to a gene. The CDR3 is CASSLGRDRGLGGYTF. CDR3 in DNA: TGTGCCAGCTCACTCGGCCGAGACAGGGGGCTTGGTGGCTACACCTTC.

CDR3 bases: TGTGCCAGCTCTACTTCACAGGGTGACGAGCAGTACTTC. Its translation: CASSTSQGDEQYF. The genes are TRBV12-3 or TRBV12-4 and TRBJ2-7; D perhaps matches TRBD1 (6 bases). V was shortened by 8 bases and J by 5 bases, with 16 bases between the two germline ends. The CDR3 contains 13 residues.

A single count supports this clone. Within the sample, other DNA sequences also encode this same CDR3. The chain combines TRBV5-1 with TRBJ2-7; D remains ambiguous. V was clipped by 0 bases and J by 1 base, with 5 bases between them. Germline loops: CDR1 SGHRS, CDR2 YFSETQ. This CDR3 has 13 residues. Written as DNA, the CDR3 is TGCGCCAGCAGCTTGGGGGTTTCCTACGAGCAGTACTTC. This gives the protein CASSLGVSYEQYF.

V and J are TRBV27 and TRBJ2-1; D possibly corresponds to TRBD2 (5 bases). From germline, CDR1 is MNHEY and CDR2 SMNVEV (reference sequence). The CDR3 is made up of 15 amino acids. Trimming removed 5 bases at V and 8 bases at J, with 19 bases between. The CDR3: CASSPLRETWDEQFF. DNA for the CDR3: TGTGCCAGCAGTCCCTTGAGGGAGACCTGGGATGAGCAGTTCTTC.

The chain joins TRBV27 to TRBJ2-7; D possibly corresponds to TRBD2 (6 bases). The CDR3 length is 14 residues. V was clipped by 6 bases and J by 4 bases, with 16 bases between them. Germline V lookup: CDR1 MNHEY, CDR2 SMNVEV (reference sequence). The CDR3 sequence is CASSPGTPIYEQYF. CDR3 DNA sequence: TGTGCCAGCAGCCCCGGGACTCCAATTTACGAGCAGTACTTC.

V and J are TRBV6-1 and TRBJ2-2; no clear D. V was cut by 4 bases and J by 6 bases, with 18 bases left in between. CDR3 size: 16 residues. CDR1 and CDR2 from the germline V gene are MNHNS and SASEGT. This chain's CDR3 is CASSGPFRALPGELFF. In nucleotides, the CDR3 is TGTGCCAGCAGTGGGCCCTTCCGGGCCCTTCCCGGGGAGCTGTTTTTT.

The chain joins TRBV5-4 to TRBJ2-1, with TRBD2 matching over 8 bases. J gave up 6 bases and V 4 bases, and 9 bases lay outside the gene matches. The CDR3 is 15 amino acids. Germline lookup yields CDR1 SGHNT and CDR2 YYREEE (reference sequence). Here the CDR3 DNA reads TGTGCCAGCAGCCCCTCTGCCGGGGGGGTCAATGAGCAGTTCTTC. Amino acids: CASSPSAGGVNEQFF.